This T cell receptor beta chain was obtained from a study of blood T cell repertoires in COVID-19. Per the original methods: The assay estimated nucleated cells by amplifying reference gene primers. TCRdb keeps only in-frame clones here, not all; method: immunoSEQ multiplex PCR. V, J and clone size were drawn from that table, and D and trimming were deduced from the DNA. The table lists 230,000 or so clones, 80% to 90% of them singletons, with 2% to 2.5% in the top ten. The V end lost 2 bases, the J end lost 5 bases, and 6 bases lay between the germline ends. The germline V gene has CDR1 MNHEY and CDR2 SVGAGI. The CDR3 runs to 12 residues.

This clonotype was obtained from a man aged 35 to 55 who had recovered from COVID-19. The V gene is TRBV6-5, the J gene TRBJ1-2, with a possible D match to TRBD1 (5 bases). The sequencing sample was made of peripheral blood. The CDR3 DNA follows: TGTGCCAGCAGTTACCGGGGGTATGGCTACACCTTC. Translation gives CASSYRGYGYTF.